The T cell receptor (beta chain) under discussion was sequenced for a study of T cell responses to AZD1222 COVID-19 vaccine. Study-wide results and caveats: Researchers took repertoire samples only after the peak T cell response had come.

This clone came up once. Its antigen is still unknown. Losses at the gene ends were 4 bases for V and 4 bases for J; bases not matched to a gene: 5. This CDR3 contains 14 residues. The germline CDR1 and CDR2 sequences are SGDLS and YYNGEE. TCRdb's copy holds only in-frame clones and misses some; the assay was immunoSEQ multiplex PCR. The data show about 140,000 clones, roughly 90% seen once. V is TRBV9 and J is TRBJ1-2, with 9 bases identical to TRBD1. The sequence was collected from an adult who received the AZD1222 COVID-19 vaccine. This specimen consisted of peripheral blood, obtained 28 days after the second AZD1222 dose. In DNA, the CDR3 is TGTGCCAGCAGCCCCGGGACAGGGATCTATGGCTACACCTTC. This sequence encodes CASSPGTGIYGYTF.